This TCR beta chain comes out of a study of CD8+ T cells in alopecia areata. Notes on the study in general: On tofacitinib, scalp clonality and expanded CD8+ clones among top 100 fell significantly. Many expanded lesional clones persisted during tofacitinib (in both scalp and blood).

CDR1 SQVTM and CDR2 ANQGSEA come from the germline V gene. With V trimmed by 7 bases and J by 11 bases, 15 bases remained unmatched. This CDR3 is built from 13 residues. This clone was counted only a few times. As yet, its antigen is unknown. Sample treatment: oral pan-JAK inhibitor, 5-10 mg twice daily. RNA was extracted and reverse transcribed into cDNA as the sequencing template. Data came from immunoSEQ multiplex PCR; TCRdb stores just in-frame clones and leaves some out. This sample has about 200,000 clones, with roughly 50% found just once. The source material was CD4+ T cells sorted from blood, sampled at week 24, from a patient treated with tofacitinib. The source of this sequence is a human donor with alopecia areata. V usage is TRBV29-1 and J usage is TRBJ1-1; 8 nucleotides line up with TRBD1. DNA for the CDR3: TGCAGCGCAAGGGGACAGGACCAAAGGGACGCTTTCTTT. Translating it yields CSARGQDQRDAFF.